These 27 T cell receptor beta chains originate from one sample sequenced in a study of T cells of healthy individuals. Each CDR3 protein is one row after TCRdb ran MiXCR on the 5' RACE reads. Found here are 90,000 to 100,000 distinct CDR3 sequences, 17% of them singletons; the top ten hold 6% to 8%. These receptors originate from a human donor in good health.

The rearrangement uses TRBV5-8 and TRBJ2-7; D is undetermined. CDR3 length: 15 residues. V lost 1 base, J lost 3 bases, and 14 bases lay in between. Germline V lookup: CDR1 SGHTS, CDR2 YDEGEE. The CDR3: CASSLLLYGFYEQYF. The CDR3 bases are TGTGCCAGCAGCTTGCTTCTTTATGGATTCTACGAGCAGTACTTC. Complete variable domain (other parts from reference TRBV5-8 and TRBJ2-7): EAGVTQSPTHLIKTRGQQATLRCSPISGHTSVYWYQQALGLGLQFLLWYDEGEERNRGNFPPRFSGRQFPNYSSELNVNALELEDSALYLCASSLLLYGFYEQYFGPGTRLTVT.

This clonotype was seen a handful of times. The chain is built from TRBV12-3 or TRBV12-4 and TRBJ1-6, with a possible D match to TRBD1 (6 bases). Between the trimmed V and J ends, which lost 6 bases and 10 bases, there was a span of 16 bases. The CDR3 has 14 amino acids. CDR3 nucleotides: TGTGCCAGCAGGGGCAGACAGGCGGAGTCACCCCTCCACTTT. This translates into CASRGRQAESPLHF.

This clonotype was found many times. CDR3 coding DNA: TGTGCCAGCAGGCGACAGGGAGAGAACTACGAGCAGTACTTC. This gives the protein CASRRQGENYEQYF. The rearrangement links TRBV28 to TRBJ2-7, with 7 bases that match TRBD1. Germline V gene sequence: CDR1 MDHEN, CDR2 SYDVKM. This CDR3 has 14 amino acids. The V gene end was trimmed by 6 bases and the J gene end by 3 bases; junction bases not matched to a gene: 8.

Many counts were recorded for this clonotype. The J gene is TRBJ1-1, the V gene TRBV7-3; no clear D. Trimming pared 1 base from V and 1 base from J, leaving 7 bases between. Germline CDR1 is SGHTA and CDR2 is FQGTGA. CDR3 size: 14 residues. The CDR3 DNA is TGTGCCAGCAGCTTAAGGGGTGAGAACACTGAAGCTTTCTTT. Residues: CASSLRGENTEAFF.

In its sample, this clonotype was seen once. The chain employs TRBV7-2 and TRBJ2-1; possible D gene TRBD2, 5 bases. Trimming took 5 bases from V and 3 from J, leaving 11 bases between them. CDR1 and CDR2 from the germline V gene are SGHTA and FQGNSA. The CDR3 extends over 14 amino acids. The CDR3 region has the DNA TGTGCCAGCAGCCCGGACTTCGGCTACAATGAGCAGTTCTTC. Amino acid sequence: CASSPDFGYNEQFF. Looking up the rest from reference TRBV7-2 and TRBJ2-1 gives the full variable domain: GAGVSQSPSNKVTEKGKDVELRCDPISGHTALYWYRQSLGQGLEFLIYFQGNSAPDKSGLPSDRFSAERTGGSVSTLTIQRTQQEDSAVYLCASSPDFGYNEQFFGPGTRLTVL.

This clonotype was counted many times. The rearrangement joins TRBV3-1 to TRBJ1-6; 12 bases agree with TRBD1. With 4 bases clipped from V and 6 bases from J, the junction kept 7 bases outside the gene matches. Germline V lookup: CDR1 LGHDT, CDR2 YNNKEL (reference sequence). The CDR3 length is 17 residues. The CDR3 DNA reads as TGTGCCAGCAGCCGTACCGGGACAGGGGGCTTTAATTCACCCCTCCACTTT. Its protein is CASSRTGTGGFNSPLHF.

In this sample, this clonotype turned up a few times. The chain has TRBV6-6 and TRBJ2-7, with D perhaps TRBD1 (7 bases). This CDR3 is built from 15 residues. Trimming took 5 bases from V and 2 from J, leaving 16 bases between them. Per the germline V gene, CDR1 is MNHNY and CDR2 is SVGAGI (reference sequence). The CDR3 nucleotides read TGTGCCAGCAGTCTCAGGGGGGACGAGACCTACGAGCAGTACTTC. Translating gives CASSLRGDETYEQYF.

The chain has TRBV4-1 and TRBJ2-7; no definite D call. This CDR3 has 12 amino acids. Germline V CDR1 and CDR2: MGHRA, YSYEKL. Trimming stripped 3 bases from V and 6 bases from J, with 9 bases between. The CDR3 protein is CASSHTQSEQYF. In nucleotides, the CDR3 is TGCGCCAGCAGCCATACGCAATCCGAGCAGTACTTC.

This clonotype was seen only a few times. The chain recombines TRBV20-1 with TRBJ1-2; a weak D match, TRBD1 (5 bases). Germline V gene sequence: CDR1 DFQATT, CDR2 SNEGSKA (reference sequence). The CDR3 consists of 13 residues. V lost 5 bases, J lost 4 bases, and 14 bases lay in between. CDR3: CSAPPGPFYGYTF. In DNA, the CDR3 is TGCAGTGCTCCTCCGGGACCGTTCTATGGCTACACCTTC.

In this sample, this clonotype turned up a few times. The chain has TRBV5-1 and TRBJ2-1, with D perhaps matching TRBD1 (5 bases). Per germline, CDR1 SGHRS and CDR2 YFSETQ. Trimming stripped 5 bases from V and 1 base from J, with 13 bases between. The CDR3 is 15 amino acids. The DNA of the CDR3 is TGCGCCAGCAGACAGGTCCTTGGTTCCTACAATGAGCAGTTCTTC. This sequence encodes CASRQVLGSYNEQFF.

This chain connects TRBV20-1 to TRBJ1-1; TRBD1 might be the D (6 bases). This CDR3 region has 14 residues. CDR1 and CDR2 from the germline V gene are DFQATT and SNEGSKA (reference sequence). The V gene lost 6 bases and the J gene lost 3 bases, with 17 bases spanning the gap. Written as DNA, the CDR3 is TGCAGTGCGGCAAGGGGGACTTGGGACACTGAAGCTTTCTTT. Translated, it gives CSAARGTWDTEAFF.

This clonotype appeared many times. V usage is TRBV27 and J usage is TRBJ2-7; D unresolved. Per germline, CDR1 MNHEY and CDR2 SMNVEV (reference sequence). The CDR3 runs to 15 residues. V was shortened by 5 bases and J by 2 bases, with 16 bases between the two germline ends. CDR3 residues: CASSPLTPSTYEQYF. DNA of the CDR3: TGTGCCAGCAGTCCCCTTACTCCGTCTACCTACGAGCAGTACTTC.

CDR3 bases: TGTGCCAGCAGCACCCGAGGTGGAAAGCAGTACTTC. Its translation is CASSTRGGKQYF. The rearrangement links TRBV3-1 to TRBJ2-7; D gene uncertain. Germline assignment: CDR1 LGHDT and CDR2 YNNKEL (reference sequence). Trimming cost V 5 bases and J 8 bases, with 13 bases left between them. This CDR3 has 12 residues.

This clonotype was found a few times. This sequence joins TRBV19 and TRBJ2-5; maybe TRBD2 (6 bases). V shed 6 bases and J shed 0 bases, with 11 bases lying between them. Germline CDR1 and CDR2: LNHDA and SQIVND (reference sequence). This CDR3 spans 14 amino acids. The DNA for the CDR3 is TGTGCCAGTAGCGGGACTGCTAACCAAGAGACCCAGTACTTC. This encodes CASSGTANQETQYF.

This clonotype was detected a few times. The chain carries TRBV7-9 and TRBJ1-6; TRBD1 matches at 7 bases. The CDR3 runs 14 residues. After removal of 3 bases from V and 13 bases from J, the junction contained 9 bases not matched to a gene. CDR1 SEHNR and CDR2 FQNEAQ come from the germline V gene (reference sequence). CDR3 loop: CASSFRDRESPLHF. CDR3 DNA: TGTGCCAGCAGCTTCCGGGACAGAGAGTCCCCCCTCCACTTT.

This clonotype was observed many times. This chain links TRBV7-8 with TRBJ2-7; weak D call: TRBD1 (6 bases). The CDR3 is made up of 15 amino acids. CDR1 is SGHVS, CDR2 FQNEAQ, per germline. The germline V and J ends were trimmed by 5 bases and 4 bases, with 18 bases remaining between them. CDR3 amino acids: CASSRTVQGSYEQYF. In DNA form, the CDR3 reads TGTGCCAGCAGCCGGACGGTACAGGGCAGTTACGAGCAGTACTTC.

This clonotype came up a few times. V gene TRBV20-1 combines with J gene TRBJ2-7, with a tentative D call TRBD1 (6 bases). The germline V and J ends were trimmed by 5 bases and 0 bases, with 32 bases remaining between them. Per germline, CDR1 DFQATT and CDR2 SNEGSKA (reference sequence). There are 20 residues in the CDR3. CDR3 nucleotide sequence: TGCAGTGCTTTTCCAGGGTTCTCCCACCCGGGACAAATGTACTCCTACGAGCAGTACTTC. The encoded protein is CSAFPGFSHPGQMYSYEQYF.

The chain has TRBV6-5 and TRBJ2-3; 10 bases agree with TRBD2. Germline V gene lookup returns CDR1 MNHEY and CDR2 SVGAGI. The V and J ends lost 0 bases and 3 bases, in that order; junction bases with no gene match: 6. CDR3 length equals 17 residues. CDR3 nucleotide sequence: TGTGCCAGCAGTTACTCTGCTAGCGGGAGAAGGACAGATACGCAGTATTTT. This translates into CASSYSASGRRTDTQYF.

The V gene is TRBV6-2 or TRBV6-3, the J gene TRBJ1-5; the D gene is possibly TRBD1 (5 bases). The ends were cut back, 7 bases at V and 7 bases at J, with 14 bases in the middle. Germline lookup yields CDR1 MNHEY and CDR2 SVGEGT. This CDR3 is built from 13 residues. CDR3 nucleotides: TGTGCCAGCACTCACGGGGGGAACCAGCCCCAGCATTTT. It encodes CASTHGGNQPQHF.

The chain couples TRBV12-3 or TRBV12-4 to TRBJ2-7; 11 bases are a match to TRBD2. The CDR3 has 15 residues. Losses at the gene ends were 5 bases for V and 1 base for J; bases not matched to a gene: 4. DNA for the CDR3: TGTGCCAGCAGTGCACTAGCGGGAGCATCCTACGAGCAGTACTTC. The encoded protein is CASSALAGASYEQYF.

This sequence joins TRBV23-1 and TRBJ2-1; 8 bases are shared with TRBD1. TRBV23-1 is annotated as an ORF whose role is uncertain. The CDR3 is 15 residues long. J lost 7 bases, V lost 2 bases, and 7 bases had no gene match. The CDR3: CASSQADRGSNEQFF. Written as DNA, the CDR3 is TGCGCCAGCAGTCAAGCTGACAGGGGATCGAATGAGCAGTTCTTC.

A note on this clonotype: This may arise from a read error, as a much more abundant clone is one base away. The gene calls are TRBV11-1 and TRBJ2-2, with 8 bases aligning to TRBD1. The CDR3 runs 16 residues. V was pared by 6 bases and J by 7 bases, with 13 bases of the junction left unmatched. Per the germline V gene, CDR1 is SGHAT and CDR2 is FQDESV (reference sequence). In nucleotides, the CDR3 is TGTGCCAGCAGACCATCGGACAGGGAAGACATCGGGGAGCTGTTTTTT. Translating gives CASRPSDREDIGELFF.

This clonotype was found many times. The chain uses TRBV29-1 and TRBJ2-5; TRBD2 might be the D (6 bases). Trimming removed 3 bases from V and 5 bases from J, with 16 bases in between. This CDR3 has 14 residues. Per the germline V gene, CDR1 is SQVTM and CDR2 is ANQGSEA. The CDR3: CSVDRSGVGETQYF. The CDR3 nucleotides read TGCAGCGTTGATAGGTCGGGAGTCGGGGAGACCCAGTACTTC.

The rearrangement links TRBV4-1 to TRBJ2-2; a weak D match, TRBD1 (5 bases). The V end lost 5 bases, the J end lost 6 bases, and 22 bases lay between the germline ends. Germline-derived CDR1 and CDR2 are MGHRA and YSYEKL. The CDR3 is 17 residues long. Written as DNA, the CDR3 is TGCGCCAGCAGCTATCGTCCAGGGCGGAGTAATTCCGGGGAGCTGTTTTTT. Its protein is CASSYRPGRSNSGELFF.

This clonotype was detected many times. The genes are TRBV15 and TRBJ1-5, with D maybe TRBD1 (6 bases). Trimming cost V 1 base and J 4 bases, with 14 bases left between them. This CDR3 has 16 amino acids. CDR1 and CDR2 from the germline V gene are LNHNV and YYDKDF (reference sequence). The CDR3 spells CATSRAGTFDNQPQHF. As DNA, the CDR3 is TGTGCCACCAGCAGAGCCGGGACATTCGATAATCAGCCCCAGCATTTT.

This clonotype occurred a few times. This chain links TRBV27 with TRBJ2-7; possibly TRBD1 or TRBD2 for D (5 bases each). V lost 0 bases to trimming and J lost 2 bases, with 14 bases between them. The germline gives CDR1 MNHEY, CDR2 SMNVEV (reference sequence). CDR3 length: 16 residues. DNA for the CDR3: TGTGCCAGCAGTTTATCCCCCGGGACGGGTACCTACGAGCAGTACTTC. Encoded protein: CASSLSPGTGTYEQYF.

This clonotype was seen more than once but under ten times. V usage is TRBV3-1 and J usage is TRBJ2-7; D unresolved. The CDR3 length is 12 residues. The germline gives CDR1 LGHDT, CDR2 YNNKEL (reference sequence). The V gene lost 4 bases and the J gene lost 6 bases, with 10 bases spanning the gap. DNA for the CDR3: TGTGCCAGCAGCCCATCCTCGCGCGAGCAGTACTTC. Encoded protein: CASSPSSREQYF.